This T cell receptor beta chain was identified in a study of identical twins (dated by TCRdb to about 2016). About the full investigation: The study deep-sequenced TCR alpha and beta repertoires from monozygotic twins, unrelated adults of various ages and cord blood to test whether fetal clonotypes persist. To rule out contamination, the twin experiments were replicated at different times with different library preparation protocols.

The receptor library was made with 5' RACE. Sequenced using an Illumina HiSeq 2000. Template switching added a universal primer binding site, and the final cDNA carried a unique molecular identifier that allowed TCR cDNA molecules to be counted accurately. First-strand cDNA for TCR alpha and beta chains was synthesized from specific primers in the conserved constant-segment region. Each cDNA library was double barcoded, with a SMART-Mk sample barcode plus Illumina barcodes, to control for contamination. TruSeq adapter sequences and Illumina sample barcodes were added in two successive PCR steps. The Illumina HiSeq platform was used with custom primers to sequence TCR alpha and beta cDNA libraries. The study's processing was this. MiGEC was used to process raw reads and extract unique molecular identifiers, and MiXCR was used to find CDR3 positions. Recombination models were inferred per individual with the repgenHMM and IGoR tools using an EM algorithm. The tcR package in R was used for shared clonotype analysis, with sharing normalized by the product of cloneset sizes. Out-of-frame nonproductive sequences were analyzed to study raw recombination free of thymic and clonal selection effects. TCRdb reprocessing: public reads trimmed at Q25 with fastp, clones called with MiXCR, in-frame beta chains kept. Each record represents a unique CDR3 protein, reported with the most common genes and DNA among its rows. The V and J calls here are based on TCRdb, not the publication. The sample profile shows about 690,000 distinct CDR3 sequences; about 20% of them were found once. The leading ten clones occupy roughly 4% of the sample.

V drops 7 bases and J drops 15 bases, leaving 19 bases in between. Reading from cysteine to phenylalanine, the CDR3 counts 12 amino acids. Just the 36-base CDR3 DNA is kept, in frame starting at base 1. Only healthy Caucasian donors were included. Three pairs of female monozygotic twins, all aged about 18 to 30 years, made up the twin cohort. Peripheral blood mononuclear cells were used as the source from which RNA for TCR libraries was isolated. Results the study describes overall, beyond this receptor: Fewer insertions were carried by abundant cord blood beta clonotypes, a similar but weaker trend appeared in young adult naive repertoires, and no such trend appeared in memory repertoires. Conclusions relied on cross-sectional statistical analysis, since the same donors could not be followed over many years. Zero-insertion analyses could be partly confounded by invariant T cells such as MAIT and iNKT, though diverse VJ usage argued against such confounding for most clonotypes. Compared with coincidental sharing between unrelated individuals, an excess of low generation-probability sequences was observed among out-of-frame TCR alpha sequences shared between twins. Excess twin sharing in beta out-of-frame sequences was weaker because fewer shared sequences lowered the signal-to-noise ratio. In monozygotic twins, recombination models systematically underestimated out-of-frame TCR alpha sharing, but the models matched the sharing seen between unrelated individuals.

This clonotype was detected only a few times. Its antigen is unknown. Base qualities were left out, and no much larger clone turns up one base away. These sequences were also reported in another study, on T cells expressing NK-cell markers. From that second study: TCR beta-chain repertoires were profiled in sorted CD3+CD56+NKG2C+, CD3+CD56+NKG2C- and CD3+CD56-NKG2C+ T-cell subsets from several donors. Among the eight sequenced donors, only one was HCMV-seronegative, while the other seven were HCMV-seropositive. To restrict sorting to alphabetaTCR-expressing T cells, an anti-gammadeltaTCR antibody was added in several experiments. In over 5 donors, the dominant CD3+CD56+NKG2C+ clonotypes were among the top 10 CD8+ clonotypes and accounted for about 1.0-7.5% of CD8+ T cells. Those dominant clonotypes were again the most abundant among CD3+CD56-NKG2C+ cells in a few donors, at roughly 28.3-65%. Whether the expanded NKG2C-expressing T cell clones were specific for HCMV antigens remained unclear. Randomly selected healthy volunteers, three men and five women, were used as the eight sequenced donors. A commercial ELISA kit detecting HCMV-specific IgG in serum was used to determine HCMV serostatus. Bulk peripheral blood T-cell repertoires were additionally sequenced from unsorted PBMC for six donors. Reads were demultiplexed and grouped by UMI with MIGEC, and clonotypes were assembled and quantified with MiTCR. To exclude erroneous sequences, any TCR cDNA sequence not supported by at least two reads was discarded. The tcR package was used for downstream repertoire analysis, with clonotypes matched between fractions based on CDR3 nucleotide sequence plus V segment. Antigen specificity was annotated against VDJdb with VDJmatch, allowing one amino acid substitution in CDR3.

The sequenced sample was PBMCs. This chain is built from TRBV12-3 or TRBV12-4 and TRBJ2-1; D gene: possibly TRBD2, on 5 matching bases. The TCR sequence derives from a woman younger than 35 in good health. The DNA sequence is given as TGTGCCAGCAAGCCCGGCGGAGGCGGAGTGTTCTTC. Its translation is CASKPGGGGVFF.